The 27 T cell receptor beta chains presented below share a single source sample, sequenced in a study of beta chain features in type 1 diabetes. The entirety of the isolated RNA underwent reverse transcription, so expressed TCRB transcripts were sequenced. Assay used: immunoSEQ multiplex PCR; TCRdb lists only in-frame clones, some missing. The sample lists fewer than 250,000 clones; around an eighth were seen once. Input material: naive CD4+ T cells from blood. The receptor set was obtained from a woman aged 35 to 49 in good health.

V usage is TRBV9 and J usage is TRBJ2-3, with 9 bases aligning to TRBD2. Germline V gives CDR1 SGDLS, CDR2 YYNGEE. The CDR3 is 16 residues long. V was clipped by 7 bases and J by 0 bases; unmatched bases: 9. The CDR3 bases are TGTGCCAGCGCCGGCGGGGGGGTACCTAGCACAGATACGCAGTATTTT. Protein sequence: CASAGGGVPSTDTQYF. The variable domain in full, with the rest retrieved from reference TRBV9 and TRBJ2-3, is DSGVTQTPKHLITATGQRVTLRCSPRSGDLSVYWYQQSLDQGLQFLIQYYNGEERAKGNILERFSAQQFPDLHSELNLSSLELGDSALYFCASAGGGVPSTDTQYFGPGTRLTVL.

In nucleotides, the CDR3 is TGTGCCAGCAGGATAACAGGGGGCGGCGAGACCCAGTACTTC. Translation gives CASRITGGGETQYF. This rearrangement joins TRBV5-5 to TRBJ2-5, with 9 bases aligning to TRBD1. This CDR3 is 14 amino acids long. J lost 5 bases, V lost 5 bases, and 7 bases had no gene match. Per the germline V gene, CDR1 is SGHKS and CDR2 is YYEKEE (reference sequence). Full variable domain (rest looked up from reference TRBV5-5 and TRBJ2-5): DAGVTQSPTHLIKTRGQQVTLRCSPISGHKSVSWYQQVLGQGPQFIFQYYEKEERGRGNFPDRFSARQFPNYSSELNVNALLLGDSALYLCASRITGGGETQYFGPGTRLLVL.

This clone turned up a few times. The genes are TRBV2 and TRBJ1-6, with D possibly matching TRBD1 (6 bases). V was shortened by 7 bases and J by 5 bases, with 15 bases between the two germline ends. Germline V gives CDR1 SNHLY, CDR2 FYNNEI. This CDR3 comprises 15 residues. This CDR3 reads CASIGGRRDNSPLHF. DNA for the CDR3: TGTGCCAGCATCGGGGGGCGTCGAGATAATTCACCCCTCCACTTT.

In this sample, this clone turned up a few times. The V call is TRBV11-2, the J call TRBJ2-7; D is unclear. The CDR3 runs to 14 residues. Per germline, CDR1 SGHAT and CDR2 FQNNGV. Trimming pared 2 bases from V and 1 base from J, leaving 9 bases between. The CDR3 DNA sequence: TGTGCCAGCAGCTTAAGCCCCGCTTCCTACGAGCAGTACTTC. It encodes CASSLSPASYEQYF. Based on the CDR3 plus reference TRBV11-2 and TRBJ2-7, the full variable domain is EAGVAQSPRYKIIEKRQSVAFWCNPISGHATLYWYQQILGQGPKLLIQFQNNGVVDDSQLPKDRFSAERLKGVDSTLKIQPAKLEDSAVYLCASSLSPASYEQYFGPGTRLTVT.

The chain has TRBV2 and TRBJ2-3; 12 positions match TRBD2. In germline, CDR1 is SNHLY, CDR2 FYNNEI. V shed 4 bases and J 1 base; nucleotides not matched to a gene: 3. The CDR3 covers 16 residues. As DNA, the CDR3 is TGTGCCAGCAGTGCCTGGACTAGCGGGGGCACAGATACGCAGTATTTT. Translating it yields CASSAWTSGGTDTQYF.

The chain links TRBV27 to TRBJ1-2; the D is unclear. The CDR3 covers 15 residues. V dropped 7 bases and J dropped 3 bases, with 18 bases sitting between them. Germline CDR1 is MNHEY and CDR2 is SMNVEV (reference sequence). CDR3 residues: CASTHSPGPDYGYTF. The CDR3 DNA is TGTGCCAGCACCCATAGTCCGGGTCCGGACTATGGCTACACCTTC.

This clone was seen a few times. The chain employs TRBV5-1 and TRBJ2-7, with 9 positions matching TRBD1. Per the germline V gene, CDR1 is SGHRS and CDR2 is YFSETQ. This CDR3 comprises 18 residues. Trimming took 0 bases from V and 3 from J; bases not matched to a gene: 13. CDR3 amino acids: CASSLATPIRDRDYEQYF. The CDR3 DNA follows: TGCGCCAGCAGCTTGGCAACCCCGATTCGGGACAGGGACTACGAGCAGTACTTC.

The rearrangement joins TRBV25-1 to TRBJ2-5; 11 bases line up with TRBD2. CDR1 is MGHDK, CDR2 SYGVNS, per germline. V lost 5 bases to trimming and J lost 2 bases; unmatched junction nucleotides: 7. The CDR3 consists of 16 residues. CDR3 amino acids: CASSPPGTSGQETQYF. The CDR3 region has the DNA TGTGCCAGCAGTCCTCCGGGGACTAGCGGACAAGAGACCCAGTACTTC.

This clone was picked up a small number of times. This chain links TRBV29-1 with TRBJ2-5; 7 positions agree with TRBD1. The CDR3 is 14 amino acids. V shed 2 bases, J shed 5 bases, and the junction held 8 bases outside the gene matches. CDR1 and CDR2 (germline): SQVTM, ANQGSEA. Here the CDR3 reads CSVEKGAIRETQYF. The CDR3 DNA follows: TGCAGCGTTGAAAAGGGGGCGATTCGGGAGACCCAGTACTTC.

This chain uses TRBV7-2 with TRBJ2-3; 9 bases are a match to TRBD2. Trimming at V came to 5 bases and at J to 1 base, leaving 13 bases not matched to a gene. The CDR3 runs to 18 residues. Germline-derived CDR1 and CDR2 are SGHTA and FQGNSA. The CDR3 spells CASSRASGAARRTDTQYF. The CDR3 DNA is TGTGCCAGCAGCAGAGCTAGCGGGGCGGCGCGGCGCACAGATACGCAGTATTTT.

The chain has TRBV25-1 and TRBJ2-2; TRBD2 is a possible D gene (6 bases). The ends were cut back, 3 bases at V and 0 bases at J, with 17 bases in the middle. The CDR3 covers 18 residues. CDR1 and CDR2 from the germline V gene are MGHDK and SYGVNS. The CDR3 protein is CASSDLAFSGSNTGELFF. In nucleotides, the CDR3 is TGTGCCAGCAGTGATCTCGCCTTTAGCGGATCGAACACCGGGGAGCTGTTTTTT. The full variable domain, completed using reference TRBV25-1 and TRBJ2-2, is EADIYQTPRYLVIGTGKKITLECSQTMGHDKMYWYQQDPGMELHLIHYSYGVNSTEKGDLSSESTVSRIRTEHFPLTLESARPSHTSQYLCASSDLAFSGSNTGELFFGEGSRLTVL.

J is TRBJ1-1 and V is TRBV6-5; no clear D. Trimming cost V 2 bases and J 0 bases, with 10 bases left between them. Looked up from germline, CDR1 is MNHEY and CDR2 is SVGAGI. The CDR3 sequence is 15 residues long. CDR3 sequence: CASSYQVTMNTEAFF. The CDR3 coding sequence is TGTGCCAGCAGTTACCAGGTAACCATGAACACTGAAGCTTTCTTT.

The rearrangement joins TRBV6-1 to TRBJ2-7, with 7 positions matching TRBD1. The trim removed 7 bases at V and 2 bases at J, leaving 5 bases unmatched. The germline gives CDR1 MNHNS, CDR2 SASEGT. CDR3 length: 13 amino acids. DNA of the CDR3: TGTGCCAGCAAATCACAGGGGACCTACGAGCAGTACTTC. This sequence encodes CASKSQGTYEQYF.

V is TRBV9 and J is TRBJ1-1; 8 bases are a match to TRBD1. The junction had 14 bases not matched to a gene; V was cut back by 3 bases and J by 4 bases. The CDR3 is made up of 17 amino acids. CDR1 SGDLS and CDR2 YYNGEE come from the germline V gene. The CDR3 DNA reads TGTGCCAGCAGCGGAGGAGGCTTCCAGGGGGCTAGCACTGAAGCTTTCTTT. Translation gives CASSGGGFQGASTEAFF.

This rearrangement joins TRBV18 to TRBJ2-7; TRBD1 matches 10 bases. V shed 6 bases, J shed 5 bases, and the junction held 10 bases outside the gene matches. The CDR3 length is 15 residues. CDR1 KGHSH and CDR2 LQKENI come from the germline V gene. This CDR3 is CASSPGTGAPHEQYF. CDR3 DNA: TGTGCCAGCTCCCCCGGGACAGGGGCCCCCCACGAGCAGTACTTC.

This chain connects TRBV19 to TRBJ1-5; TRBD1 agrees at 7 bases. The CDR3 has 13 residues. J lost 6 bases, V lost 6 bases, and 5 bases had no gene match. Per germline, CDR1 LNHDA and CDR2 SQIVND (reference sequence). CDR3 residues: CASSGTVVQPQHF. For the CDR3, the DNA is TGTGCCAGTAGCGGGACAGTCGTTCAGCCCCAGCATTTT.

The CDR3 DNA reads as TGTGCCAGCAGCCCACGGGACAGGGGCGATGAGCAGTTCTTC. It yields the protein CASSPRDRGDEQFF. This rearrangement joins TRBV7-9 to TRBJ2-1; 10 positions match TRBD1. The CDR3 length is 14 residues. Germline CDR1 SEHNR, CDR2 FQNEAQ (reference sequence). With 5 bases clipped from V and 8 bases from J, the junction kept 6 bases outside the gene matches.

The gene calls are TRBV6-5 and TRBJ2-7; tentatively, D is TRBD2 (5 bases). Trimming left V 0 bases short and J 6 bases short, with 9 bases between. Germline values: CDR1 MNHEY, CDR2 SVGAGI. The CDR3 spans 13 residues. The CDR3 region has the DNA TGTGCCAGCAGTTACTCGAAAGGAGGCGAGCAGTACTTC. Its translation: CASSYSKGGEQYF.

This clone occurred a few times. The V call is TRBV4-1, the J call TRBJ1-6, with 9 bases matching TRBD1. The V gene end was trimmed by 4 bases and the J gene end by 7 bases; junction bases not matched to a gene: 8. The germline CDR1 and CDR2 sequences are MGHRA and YSYEKL. The CDR3 runs 16 residues. For the CDR3, the DNA is TGCGCCAGCAGCCGGGGACAGGGCTCATCGAATTCACCCCTCCACTTT. Encoded protein: CASSRGQGSSNSPLHF.

This clone occurred a few times. This chain connects TRBV19 to TRBJ2-7; D ambiguous. This CDR3 comprises 12 residues. In germline, CDR1 is LNHDA, CDR2 SQIVND (reference sequence). Trimming pared 7 bases from V and 5 bases from J, leaving 12 bases between. The CDR3 spells CASTSPKHEQYF. CDR3 bases: TGTGCCAGTACCTCACCCAAGCACGAGCAGTACTTC.

The CDR3 region is CASSSGTANQPQHF. The DNA of the CDR3 is TGCGCCAGCAGCTCCGGGACAGCTAATCAGCCCCAGCATTTT. The chain joins TRBV5-1 to TRBJ1-5; 7 nucleotides align to TRBD1. From germline, CDR1 is SGHRS and CDR2 YFSETQ. The CDR3 length is 14 residues. V shed 3 bases and J 4 bases; nucleotides not matched to a gene: 4.

This clone was seen many times. The rearrangement links TRBV4-2 to TRBJ2-1, with 11 bases matching TRBD2. The CDR3 runs to 18 residues. V was clipped by 0 bases and J by 10 bases; unmatched bases: 14. CDR1 and CDR2 from the germline V gene are LGHNA and YNFKEQ. CDR3 DNA: TGTGCCAGCAGCCAAGATCCGGTCGTAGCGGGGGGGAAGCTCGAGCAGTTCTTC. It specifies CASSQDPVVAGGKLEQFF.

In this sample, this clone turned up a few times. This chain uses TRBV18 with TRBJ2-3, with 14 bases that match TRBD2. The CDR3 length is 19 residues. Germline CDR1 KGHSH, CDR2 LQKENI. The V segment lost 6 bases and the J segment 2 bases; nucleotides outside the gene matches: 13. Written as DNA, the CDR3 is TGTGCCAGCTCTCTCCAGGCGGGGACTAGCGGGGGAGTCACAGATACGCAGTATTTT. Protein: CASSLQAGTSGGVTDTQYF.

The chain has TRBV6-6 and TRBJ2-1; 7 nucleotides match TRBD1. Per germline, CDR1 MNHNY and CDR2 SVGAGI (reference sequence). The CDR3 extends over 14 amino acids. V gave up 1 base and J gave up 5 bases; unmatched junction bases: 2. The CDR3 sequence: CASSYWGQNNEQFF. In DNA, the CDR3 is TGTGCCAGCAGTTACTGGGGACAGAACAATGAGCAGTTCTTC.

The chain carries TRBV4-3 and TRBJ1-4, with D uncertain. V was trimmed by 0 bases and J by 3 bases, leaving 23 bases between them. The CDR3 runs to 20 residues. Germline V gives CDR1 LGHNA, CDR2 YSLEER. The chain's CDR3 is CASSQDWRQKLFSANEKLFF. CDR3 in DNA: TGCGCCAGCAGCCAAGATTGGCGGCAGAAGCTTTTCTCAGCTAATGAAAAACTGTTTTTT.

The genes are TRBV5-6 and TRBJ1-2; maybe TRBD1 (5 bases). The CDR3 consists of 16 residues. Trimming removed 2 bases from V and 0 bases from J, with 14 bases in between. Per the germline V gene, CDR1 is SGHDT and CDR2 is YYEEEE. In DNA form, the CDR3 reads TGTGCCAGCAGCTTCAGATCCGGACAAGCTAACTATGGCTACACCTTC. Residues: CASSFRSGQANYGYTF.

This clone appeared a few times. J is TRBJ2-1 and V is TRBV5-4, with no clear D. From germline, CDR1 is SGHNT and CDR2 YYREEE (reference sequence). V gave up 4 bases and J gave up 8 bases, with 7 bases separating them. The CDR3 length is 11 residues. CDR3 amino acids: CASSVVDEQFF. DNA for the CDR3: TGTGCCAGCAGCGTTGTCGATGAGCAGTTCTTC.